This is a list of T cell receptor beta chains from one sample in a study of T cell responses to AZD1222 COVID-19 vaccine. The protocol was immunoSEQ multiplex PCR, while the TCRdb copy is restricted to in-frame clones and leaves out a portion. The sample records 150,000 to 200,000 clones, approximately 94% being singletons. Sequenced material: peripheral blood, taken on day 0 of AZD1222 vaccination. The receptors were gathered from an adult in good health. CDR3s leave out the opening cysteine and the closing phenylalanine or tryptophan. The order of the fields is CDR3 protein, J gene, D gene, V gene. D genes are given only for firm matches.

cdr3_aa: ASGISSYEQY
j_call: TRBJ2-7
d_call: -
v_call: TRBV12-3/TRBV12-4

cdr3_aa: AITPGRGENTEAF
j_call: TRBJ1-1
d_call: -
v_call: TRBV10-3

cdr3_aa: ASSPISVSSYEQY
j_call: TRBJ2-7
d_call: -
v_call: TRBV18

cdr3_aa: ASRTPGTGGQPQH
j_call: TRBJ1-5
d_call: TRBD1
v_call: TRBV27

cdr3_aa: ASSVRVYNEQF
j_call: TRBJ2-1
d_call: -
v_call: TRBV27

cdr3_aa: ASSQDLGTAGELF
j_call: TRBJ2-2
d_call: -
v_call: TRBV14

cdr3_aa: ASSENSGANVLT
j_call: TRBJ2-6
d_call: -
v_call: TRBV2

cdr3_aa: ATSSLASSYNEQF
j_call: TRBJ2-1
d_call: -
v_call: TRBV15

cdr3_aa: AISKVDRAYT
j_call: TRBJ1-2
d_call: TRBD1
v_call: TRBV10-3

cdr3_aa: ASSRGTDSYEQY
j_call: TRBJ2-7
d_call: -
v_call: TRBV5-8

cdr3_aa: ASSLPGTGMGNTEAF
j_call: TRBJ1-1
d_call: TRBD1
v_call: TRBV19

cdr3_aa: ATSDPNTGELF
j_call: TRBJ2-2
d_call: -
v_call: TRBV24-1

cdr3_aa: ASTQAQETQY
j_call: TRBJ2-5
d_call: -
v_call: TRBV10-1

cdr3_aa: ASSLGGGGTEAF
j_call: TRBJ1-1
d_call: -
v_call: TRBV27

cdr3_aa: ASSVSGSGNTIY
j_call: TRBJ1-3
d_call: -
v_call: TRBV9

cdr3_aa: ASRDLGGVGEAF
j_call: TRBJ1-1
d_call: -
v_call: TRBV6-4

cdr3_aa: ASQLAGGRNEQF
j_call: TRBJ2-1
d_call: TRBD2
v_call: TRBV6-5

cdr3_aa: ASSLKGLNTEAF
j_call: TRBJ1-1
d_call: -
v_call: TRBV5-1

cdr3_aa: ASSLSADGELF
j_call: TRBJ1-4
d_call: -
v_call: TRBV7-2

cdr3_aa: ASSLASSYTDTQY
j_call: TRBJ2-3
d_call: -
v_call: TRBV5-4

cdr3_aa: ASGLDPGTSGLYEQY
j_call: TRBJ2-7
d_call: TRBD2
v_call: TRBV12-5

cdr3_aa: ASSQDIAGPHNEQF
j_call: TRBJ2-1
d_call: -
v_call: TRBV14

cdr3_aa: ASSRRTGGNEQF
j_call: TRBJ2-1
d_call: TRBD1
v_call: TRBV19

cdr3_aa: ASSQVLAYNEQF
j_call: TRBJ2-1
d_call: -
v_call: TRBV4-1